Detailed here is one TCR beta chain. This clonotype showed up many times. Its cognate antigen has yet to be identified. Per-base qualities were not stored, and no clone one base away is much larger. The entry originates in a study of neurological immune-mediated disorders (dated by TCRdb to the late 2010s). Study-level background: Peripheral blood TCR-beta repertoires from HTLV-I-associated myelopathy (HAM/TSP) patients, multiple sclerosis patients and healthy controls were compared by UMI-based sequencing. Longitudinal samples, technical triplicates and paired sorted CD4+ and CD8+ T-cell subsets, alongside PBMC samples, were included among the approximately 110 TCR-beta libraries. Each longitudinal HAM/TSP and healthy donor was sampled at 3 time-points spaced at roughly 3-40 month intervals. The cohort was made up of approximately 65 subjects, consisting of some 14 HAM/TSP patients, around 35 multiple sclerosis patients and around 20 healthy controls.

The meaning of the sample's time point label: longitudinal time-point 3. Unsorted PBMC libraries were generated from 2 million PBMCs stored in RNAlater at -80 °C until RNA extraction. Peripheral blood underwent Ficoll-Hypaque density gradient centrifugation to isolate PBMCs, which were then cryopreserved in liquid nitrogen. cDNA was synthesized by template-switch 5'RACE using a primer with a 10-nucleotide random unique molecular identifier that tagged each TCR transcript. Each sequencing run produced over 160 million TCR-beta sequences covering 15-18 subjects. The RNeasy kit was used for extraction of total RNA. Using the KAPA Real-time Library Amplification kit, TCR-beta VDJ regions were amplified with primers for the TCR constant region and the 5'RACE anchor. A first PCR added sample indexes and Illumina adaptors, and a second PCR then raised library yield. The roughly 650 bp TCR product was size-selected on a 2% E-gel SizeSelection system after Ampure bead purification. Library quality was checked on a Bioanalyzer, concentration was measured with Qubit, and libraries were quantified with the Kapa Library Quantification kit before pooling. Libraries were sequenced paired-end 2 x 150 bp on an Illumina HiSeq 2500. To increase sequence diversity, roughly 24-31% phiX was spiked into each library pool. The source study handled its data this way. Quality-filtered reads were processed with the UMI-based MiGEC pipeline, which removed over 75% of raw TCR sequences during error correction. VDJ genes were aligned to IMGT germline references, and clonotypes were defined by unique CDR3 amino acid sequence plus V-J genes. VDJtools evaluated clonal expansion, Shannon diversity and CDR3 relatedness (CalcPairwiseDistances, ClusterSamples); CLCbio workbench built phylogenetic trees. A clone was classed as expanded if it had 8 or more unique UMIs, a cutoff based on coefficient-of-variation modelling across technical triplicates. TCRdb's own reprocessing of the public reads used fastp at Q25 and MiXCR and kept productive beta chains. Rows are unified per CDR3 protein, each entry keeping the most common DNA and genes. The V and J calls here are based on TCRdb, not the publication. The sample yields around 100,000 distinct CDR3 sequences; 11% were counted once. The ten largest clones represent around 3.1% of the sample.

The germline V end is reduced by 5 bases and the J end by 3 bases; junction bases left unmatched: 6. The CDR3, cysteine through phenylalanine, is 14 amino acids long. Kept here is only the CDR3 DNA, which spans 42 bases and is read in frame from base 1. Per the germline V gene, SGHAT is the CDR1 and FQNNGV is the CDR2. Beyond this particular receptor, the publication reports: TCR clonal expansion was greatest in HAM/TSP patients and smallest in MS patients, who ranked below even healthy controls. No identical CDR3 amino acid sequences were shared among expanded clones across subjects, suggesting private TCR-beta repertoires in all groups.

The V gene is TRBV11-2 and the J gene is TRBJ2-7, with 8 junctional bases fitting TRBD2. The clonotype comes from a female donor with HTLV-1-associated myelopathy (HAM/TSP). Source material: PBMCs. In nucleotide form, the sequence is TGTGCCAGCAGCGTGGGGGGACTAGGCTACGAGCAGTACTTC. Its translation reads: CASSVGGLGYEQYF. Beyond the CDR3, the reference TRBV11-2 and TRBJ2-7 genes provide the residues; the full variable domain reads: EAGVAQSPRYKIIEKRQSVAFWCNPISGHATLYWYQQILGQGPKLLIQFQNNGVVDDSQLPKDRFSAERLKGVDSTLKIQPAKLEDSAVYLCASSVGGLGYEQYFGPGTRLTVT.